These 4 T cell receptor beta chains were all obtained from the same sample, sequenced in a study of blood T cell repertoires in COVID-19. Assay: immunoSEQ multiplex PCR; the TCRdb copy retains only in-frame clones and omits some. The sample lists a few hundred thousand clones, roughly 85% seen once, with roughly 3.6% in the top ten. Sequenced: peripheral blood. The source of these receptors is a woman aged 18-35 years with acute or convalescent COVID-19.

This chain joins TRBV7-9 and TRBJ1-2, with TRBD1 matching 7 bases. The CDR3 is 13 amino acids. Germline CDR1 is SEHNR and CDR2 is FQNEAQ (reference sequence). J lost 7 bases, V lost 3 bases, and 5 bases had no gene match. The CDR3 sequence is CASSFTGDGGYTF. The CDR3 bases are TGTGCCAGCAGCTTTACAGGGGACGGTGGCTACACCTTC.

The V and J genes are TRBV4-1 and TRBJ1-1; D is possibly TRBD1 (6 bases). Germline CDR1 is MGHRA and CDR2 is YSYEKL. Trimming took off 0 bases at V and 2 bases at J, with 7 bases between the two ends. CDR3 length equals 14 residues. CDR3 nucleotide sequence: TGCGCCAGCAGCCAAGAAGGGGGTAACACTGAAGCTTTCTTT. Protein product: CASSQEGGNTEAFF.

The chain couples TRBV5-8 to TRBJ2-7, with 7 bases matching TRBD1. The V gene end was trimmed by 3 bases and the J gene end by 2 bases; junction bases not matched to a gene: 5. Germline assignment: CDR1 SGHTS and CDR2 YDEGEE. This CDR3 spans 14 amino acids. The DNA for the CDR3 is TGTGCCAGCAGCTCGACAGGGTTGACCTACGAGCAGTACTTC. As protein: CASSSTGLTYEQYF. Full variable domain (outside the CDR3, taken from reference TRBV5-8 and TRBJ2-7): EAGVTQSPTHLIKTRGQQATLRCSPISGHTSVYWYQQALGLGLQFLLWYDEGEERNRGNFPPRFSGRQFPNYSSELNVNALELEDSALYLCASSSTGLTYEQYFGPGTRLTVT.

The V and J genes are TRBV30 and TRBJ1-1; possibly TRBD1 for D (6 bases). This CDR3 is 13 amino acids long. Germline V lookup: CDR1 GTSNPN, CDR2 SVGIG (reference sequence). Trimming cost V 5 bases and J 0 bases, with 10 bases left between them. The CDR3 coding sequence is TGTGCCTGGCATCAGGGGATGAACACTGAAGCTTTCTTT. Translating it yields CAWHQGMNTEAFF.